The 12 T cell receptor beta chains reported below all come from one sample, sequenced in a study of HIV-infected patients and healthy controls. Antiretroviral therapy had run roughly three months, about 14 weeks, before follow-up blood collection. The repertoire came from unfractionated whole blood and reflected all unsorted peripheral T cells. cDNA was made from around 0.45 ug RNA using alpha and beta constant primers. Alpha and beta chain libraries were made separately by chain-specific third strand synthesis with multiplexing indices. Via MiXCR, TCRdb re-called the 5' RACE reads, giving one row per CDR3 protein. The sample lists a few thousand distinct CDR3 sequences; 25% to 30% were seen once. The sequencing here drew on blood, taken during antiretroviral therapy. The source of these receptors is an adult with HIV infection.

By sample fraction, this clonotype is medium-sized. The CDR3 loop is CASSQDVRTGRAGELFF. CDR3 in DNA: TGCGCCAGCAGCCAAGATGTACGGACAGGGCGGGCCGGGGAGCTGTTTTTT. The chain combines TRBV4-3 with TRBJ2-2; 8 nucleotides agree with TRBD1. Germline values: CDR1 LGHNA, CDR2 YSLEER. This CDR3 is 17 amino acids long. The J segment lost 6 bases and the V segment lost 0 bases, leaving 9 bases of the junction unmatched.

The chain uses TRBV7-9 and TRBJ2-3; unclear D gene. This CDR3 is 14 amino acids long. V lost 1 base and J 0 bases, leaving 5 bases between the germline ends. From germline, CDR1 is SEHNR and CDR2 FQNEAQ (reference sequence). This chain's CDR3 is CASSLGISTDTQYF. The CDR3 DNA is TGTGCCAGCAGCTTAGGGATTAGCACAGATACGCAGTATTTT.

This clonotype is medium-sized (0.01 to 0.1%) by share. The chain employs TRBV29-1 and TRBJ2-7, with D possibly matching TRBD2 (6 bases). The CDR3 covers 11 residues. Germline-derived CDR1 and CDR2 are SQVTM and ANQGSEA. V was pared by 6 bases and J by 6 bases, with 12 bases between. This CDR3 reads CSVHRGGEQYF. CDR3 DNA: TGCAGCGTGCACCGGGGAGGCGAGCAGTACTTC.

This clonotype is categorized as medium-sized. The rearrangement links TRBV5-4 to TRBJ1-1; tentatively, D is TRBD1 (5 bases). This CDR3 is 15 amino acids long. Trimming cost V 4 bases and J 0 bases, with 13 bases left between them. Germline V gene sequence: CDR1 SGHNT, CDR2 YYREEE (reference sequence). Written as DNA, the CDR3 is TGTGCCAGCAGCGCAACTGGGGGGTTGAACACTGAAGCTTTCTTT. It yields the protein CASSATGGLNTEAFF.

By its share, this clonotype is medium-sized. The chain links TRBV4-1 to TRBJ2-1; 7 bases fit TRBD1. The germline V gene has CDR1 MGHRA and CDR2 YSYEKL. The V segment lost 0 bases and the J segment 15 bases; nucleotides outside the gene matches: 17. CDR3 length: 16 residues. The CDR3 DNA reads TGCGCCAGCAGCCAAGAAAGACAGGGCATTTTTCAGAGCAGGTTCTTC. Translation gives CASSQERQGIFQSRFF.

This clonotype came up a few times. A much larger clonotype is one base distant, so this may be a read error. The chain has TRBV30 and TRBJ2-2; D is undetermined. The germline gives CDR1 GTSNPN, CDR2 SVGIG (reference sequence). The CDR3 contains 11 residues. CDR3 sequence (DNA): TGTGCCTGGGGCTGGACCGTGGAGCTGTTTTTT. This translates into CAWGWTVELFF.

In its sample, this clonotype is medium-sized. The CDR3 nucleotides read TGTGCCAGCAGTGTGCGCTTCGAAAACACCGGGGAGCTGTTTTTT. It translates to CASSVRFENTGELFF. The rearrangement uses TRBV6-1 and TRBJ2-2; D is ambiguous. Looked up from germline, CDR1 is MNHNS and CDR2 is SASEGT. With 4 bases removed from V and 2 bases from J, the gap between germline ends came to 11 bases. The CDR3 totals 15 residues.

The gene calls are TRBV6-1 and TRBJ1-2, with D possibly being TRBD1 (5 bases). V shed 0 bases and J shed 7 bases, with 15 bases lying between them. CDR1 and CDR2 from the germline V gene are MNHNS and SASEGT. This CDR3 has 15 residues. Written as DNA, the CDR3 is TGTGCCAGCAGTGAAGCCCAGCGGGGGGTTGGTGGCTACACCTTC. This gives the protein CASSEAQRGVGGYTF.

This clonotype is medium-sized by share. The rearrangement joins TRBV29-1 to TRBJ1-1; no clear D gene. The CDR3 loop spans 11 amino acids. Germline values: CDR1 SQVTM, CDR2 ANQGSEA. With 7 bases removed from V and 1 base from J, the gap between germline ends came to 7 bases. This chain's CDR3 is CSGAGNTEAFF. The CDR3 nucleotides are TGCAGCGGAGCAGGGAACACTGAAGCTTTCTTT.

The chain carries TRBV29-1 and TRBJ2-7; a weak D match, TRBD2 (6 bases). In germline, CDR1 is SQVTM, CDR2 ANQGSEA. The CDR3 sequence is 13 residues long. V lost 4 bases, J lost 5 bases, and 15 bases lay in between. This chain's CDR3 is CSVGSGEGNEQYF. Written as DNA, the CDR3 is TGCAGCGTTGGGTCGGGGGAAGGGAACGAGCAGTACTTC.

This clonotype is labeled medium-sized. This CDR3 is CASSTGPGQPQHF. In nucleotides, the CDR3 is TGTGCCAGCAGCACAGGGCCGGGTCAGCCCCAGCATTTT. The chain is built from TRBV12-3 or TRBV12-4 and TRBJ1-5, with D perhaps TRBD1 (6 bases). Trimming stripped 6 bases from V and 6 bases from J, with 12 bases between. This CDR3 spans 13 amino acids.

This clonotype has at least ten counts. This chain connects TRBV7-2 to TRBJ1-5, with TRBD1 matching over 8 bases. Trimming took 2 bases from V and 0 from J; bases not matched to a gene: 3. CDR1 SGHTA and CDR2 FQGNSA come from the germline V gene. The CDR3 runs to 16 residues. The DNA for the CDR3 is TGTGCCAGCAGCTTAAGACAGGGGAGTAGCAATCAGCCCCAGCATTTT. Encoded protein: CASSLRQGSSNQPQHF.